This T cell receptor beta chain is drawn from a study of low-dose radiotherapy and immunotherapy resistance in tumors. About the study: Every six weeks patients received intravenous ipilimumab 1 mg/kg, and every two weeks they received intravenous nivolumab 240 mg. Intravenous cyclophosphamide 200 mg/m2 was given every two weeks, one day before radiation and immunotherapy.

TRAV- and TRBV-specific primers were used for first-strand cDNA, which covered alpha and beta chains. TCR amplification ran 15 to 25 PCR cycles using constant-region and V-primer adapter primers. One entry per CDR3 protein results from TCRdb running MiXCR on the reads. Of about 84,000 distinct CDR3 sequences listed, roughly 17% are singletons. Per the germline V gene, CDR1 is SQVTM and CDR2 is ANQGSEA. The ends were cut back, 1 base at V and 2 bases at J, with 16 bases in the middle. CDR3 length equals 16 residues. This clonotype has at least ten counts. Stated time point: after trial treatment. Treatment defined: LDRT plus nivolumab, ipilimumab, low-dose cyclophosphamide and aspirin (RACIN trial). In the RACIN dose-escalation trial, donors got nivolumab plus ipilimumab with aspirin, cyclophosphamide and radiotherapy.

This chain links TRBV29-1 with TRBJ2-3; unclear D gene. The clonotype comes from a male donor with prostate cancer. The material was PBMCs, obtained after low-dose radiotherapy plus immunotherapy. The CDR3 spells CSVEAADAKVTDTQYF. The CDR3, as DNA: TGCAGCGTTGAAGCCGCCGACGCAAAGGTCACAGATACGCAGTATTTT.